This is a list of T cell receptor beta chains from one sample in a study of blood T cells in healthy people across ages. TCRdb passed the 5' RACE reads through MiXCR, listing each CDR3 protein once. The table has approximately 770,000 distinct CDR3 sequences, roughly 64% seen once. The sequenced material came from blood. These TCRs come from a man aged 25 to 40 in good health. Both conserved end residues are part of each CDR3. The order of the fields is V gene, J gene, CDR3 protein.

V: TRBV9
J: TRBJ2-1
CDR3: CASSVGQPSSYNEQFF

V: TRBV6-6
J: TRBJ1-2
CDR3: CASTTRAQKDGYTF

V: TRBV20-1
J: TRBJ2-3
CDR3: CSASGRAGDTQYF

V: TRBV12-3/TRBV12-4
J: TRBJ2-7
CDR3: CASSIVGLASTEQYF

V: TRBV25-1
J: TRBJ2-2
CDR3: CASSDDIGTGELFF

V: TRBV7-2
J: TRBJ2-1
CDR3: CASSFRADEFF

V: TRBV6-5
J: TRBJ2-2
CDR3: CASSYRLNNPGELFF

V: TRBV29-1
J: TRBJ2-7
CDR3: CSGRDRSSYEQYF

V: TRBV5-1
J: TRBJ1-4
CDR3: CASSSLSTNEKLFF

V: TRBV11-1
J: TRBJ2-6
CDR3: CASSQVGMDRGKSGANVLTF

V: TRBV10-3
J: TRBJ1-5
CDR3: CAIGTRENQPQHF

V: TRBV7-8
J: TRBJ2-3
CDR3: CASIPSGRLLTDTQYF

V: TRBV7-2
J: TRBJ2-5
CDR3: CASSPGHETQYF

V: TRBV18
J: TRBJ2-1
CDR3: CASSRQGLGYNEQFF

V: TRBV12-3/TRBV12-4
J: TRBJ2-5
CDR3: CASSLLPRQETQYF

V: TRBV25-1
J: TRBJ2-5
CDR3: CASSDASTLGYQETQYF

V: TRBV18
J: TRBJ2-1
CDR3: CASSLTSGGPTLHNEQFF

V: TRBV20-1
J: TRBJ2-5
CDR3: CSARGPRGRDPETQYF

V: TRBV12-3/TRBV12-4
J: .
CDR3: CASSSKGGSYEQYF

V: TRBV25-1
J: TRBJ2-7
CDR3: CASSAGQSYEQYF

V: TRBV20-1
J: TRBJ2-3
CDR3: CSAPLSYGTDTQYF

V: TRBV2
J: TRBJ2-2
CDR3: CASSVTLNTGELFF

V: TRBV12-3/TRBV12-4
J: TRBJ1-1
CDR3: CASSLRTGSEAFF

V: TRBV9
J: TRBJ2-1
CDR3: CASSVVSGSNEQFF

V: TRBV20-1
J: TRBJ2-7
CDR3: CSARPGLAGSIGSYEQYF

V: TRBV6-2/TRBV6-3
J: TRBJ2-7
CDR3: CASSSMGYEQYF

V: TRBV15
J: TRBJ2-1
CDR3: CATSRLELAGVGNEQFF

V: TRBV4-3
J: TRBJ2-2
CDR3: CASSQGTGGRTGELFF

V: TRBV15
J: TRBJ2-1
CDR3: CATSRDLAGGEQFF

V: TRBV20-1
J: TRBJ2-5
CDR3: CSASTQETQYF

V: TRBV25-1
J: TRBJ2-7
CDR3: CASGSGGAYEQYF

V: TRBV20-1
J: TRBJ2-7
CDR3: CSATRWDTQETQNF

V: TRBV11-2
J: TRBJ1-1
CDR3: CASSQDSHSEAFF

V: TRBV7-8
J: TRBJ2-7
CDR3: CASNIRSGSYEQYF

V: TRBV12-3/TRBV12-4
J: TRBJ1-2
CDR3: CASSPPGSIPYGYTF

V: TRBV7-9
J: TRBJ2-5
CDR3: CASISGDWETQYF

V: TRBV6-5
J: TRBJ2-1
CDR3: CASTLQKDLEQFF

V: TRBV5-1
J: TRBJ2-3
CDR3: CASSQAGNTDTQYF

V: TRBV28
J: TRBJ1-2
CDR3: CASSSGQYGYTF

V: TRBV6-2/TRBV6-3
J: TRBJ2-1
CDR3: CASSQSNEQFF

V: TRBV7-2
J: TRBJ2-7
CDR3: CASSLRTDAYEQYF

V: TRBV2
J: TRBJ2-1
CDR3: CACSEWAGEQFF

V: TRBV4-1
J: TRBJ2-7
CDR3: CASSLSSGGQTSYEQYF

V: TRBV6-2/TRBV6-3
J: TRBJ1-1
CDR3: CASRGTGDTEAFF

V: TRBV20-1
J: TRBJ2-5
CDR3: CSARPLTSVEQETQYF

V: TRBV6-5
J: TRBJ2-3
CDR3: CASSRSRGAQYF

V: TRBV29-1
J: TRBJ1-1
CDR3: CSVEPTGEAFF

V: TRBV6-5
J: TRBJ1-2
CDR3: CASSSQDRGLSGYTF

V: TRBV7-2
J: TRBJ2-1
CDR3: CASSLGWVKREGGNEQFF

V: TRBV5-6
J: TRBJ1-1
CDR3: CASRRTGTTEAFF

V: TRBV20-1
J: TRBJ2-7
CDR3: CSARDLREGSYEQYF

V: TRBV5-1
J: TRBJ2-7
CDR3: CASSWTGTASYEQYF